This T cell receptor beta chain was profiled in a study of T cell changes during pregnancy in multiple sclerosis. CDR3 size: 16 residues. Germline-derived CDR1 and CDR2 are MDHEN and SYDVKM. V was clipped by 6 bases and J by 1 base, with 18 bases between them. Generated by immunoSEQ multiplex PCR, the TCRdb table keeps only in-frame clones and is missing some. This table holds 80,000 to 95,000 clones, roughly 93% found once. The specimen was peripheral blood, collected in the third trimester of pregnancy. The receptor was isolated from a female donor in good health, enrolled as a control in a pregnancy study. The V gene is TRBV28, the J gene TRBJ1-1, with a possible D match to TRBD1 (5 bases). CDR3 DNA sequence: TGTGCCAGCAGACCTTGGGGGGATGGCTCGAACACTGAAGCTTTCTTT. Amino acid sequence: CASRPWGDGSNTEAFF.